This TCR beta chain was recorded in a study of T cells after yellow fever vaccination. V lost 8 bases and J lost 5; bases outside the gene matches: 9. From germline, CDR1 is MNHNY and CDR2 SVGAGI (reference sequence). The CDR3 is 13 residues long. General study points: Clonotypes found in both CD4 and CD8 compartments made up a small share. Clones that expanded after primary vaccination mostly reappeared after the booster (96% CD4, roughly 90% CD8).

This clonotype occurred a few times. The antigen is unknown. TCRdb reprocessed the 5' RACE reads via MiXCR and lists one record per CDR3 protein. The data hold about 120,000 distinct CDR3 sequences, with roughly 15% observed a single time. The input for sequencing was CD8+ T cells sorted from PBMCs, taken 5 days after the yellow fever booster vaccination. The origin of this receptor is a man younger than 35 who received the YFV17D yellow fever vaccine. The J gene is TRBJ2-7, the V gene TRBV6-6; 7 nucleotides match TRBD1. DNA for the CDR3: TGTGCCAGCGCCGGGACAGTATTCCACGAGCAGTACTTC. This sequence encodes CASAGTVFHEQYF.